Each of the 20 T cell receptor beta chains below was sequenced from the same sample in a study of blood T cell repertoires in COVID-19. Produced via immunoSEQ multiplex PCR; TCRdb's table is partial and in-frame only. Of 250,000 to 400,000 clones detected, approximately 90% appear once; the ten largest clones hold 1.5% to 2%. Sequencing input: peripheral blood. These receptors were taken from a woman in her twenties or thirties with COVID-19, enrolled during active disease.

The V and J genes are TRBV6-4 and TRBJ2-3; 11 nucleotides line up with TRBD2. Germline V gives CDR1 MRHNA, CDR2 SNTAGT. This CDR3 has 15 residues. Germline trimming cut 6 bases from V and 4 bases from J; bases unmatched to any gene: 6. The CDR3 sequence is CASSPGTSGADTQYF. The CDR3 nucleotides are TGTGCCAGCAGCCCCGGGACTAGCGGAGCAGATACGCAGTATTTT.

Comment on this clone: This specimen includes other DNA sequences encoding the same CDR3. The chain has TRBV15 and TRBJ2-3, with D hard to call. Germline V lookup: CDR1 LNHNV, CDR2 YYDKDF (reference sequence). The CDR3 is made up of 13 amino acids. The V gene lost 0 bases and the J gene lost 6 bases, with 7 bases spanning the gap. CDR3 coding DNA: TGTGCCACCAGCAGAGATAGTTCGGATACGCAGTATTTT. It encodes CATSRDSSDTQYF.

The rearrangement uses TRBV4-1 and TRBJ2-7, with D perhaps TRBD1 (7 bases). Germline CDR1 is MGHRA and CDR2 is YSYEKL. The CDR3 is made up of 15 amino acids. V was shortened by 1 base and J by 2 bases, with 12 bases between the two germline ends. The CDR3 coding sequence is TGCGCCAGCAGCCAAGGCGGGACAGCCCCCTACGAGCAGTACTTC. This codes for CASSQGGTAPYEQYF.

This clone was detected once. The chain joins TRBV10-3 to TRBJ1-5; perhaps TRBD1 as D (5 bases). V shed 4 bases and J shed 6 bases, with 10 bases lying between them. CDR1 ENHRY and CDR2 SYGVKD come from the germline V gene. The CDR3 sequence is 13 residues long. CDR3: CAISAGLGQPQHF. The CDR3 coding sequence is TGTGCCATCAGTGCAGGGCTCGGTCAGCCCCAGCATTTT.

This chain joins TRBV9 and TRBJ1-3; no clear D. This CDR3 contains 14 residues. V shed 0 bases and J shed 1 base, with 5 bases lying between them. From germline, CDR1 is SGDLS and CDR2 YYNGEE. CDR3 sequence (DNA): TGTGCCAGCAGCGTAGGTACTTCTGGAAACACCATATATTTT. Translated: CASSVGTSGNTIYF.

Only one count was recorded for this clone. The chain employs TRBV30 and TRBJ1-5, with TRBD1 identical over 7 bases. Unmatched junction bases numbered 2, after V lost 2 bases and J lost 4 bases. Germline-derived CDR1 and CDR2 are GTSNPN and SVGIG (reference sequence). The CDR3 has 13 amino acids. The CDR3, as DNA: TGTGCCTGGAGTTCACAGGGGAATCAGCCCCAGCATTTT. Protein: CAWSSQGNQPQHF.

The chain's CDR3 is CASSWDSLNTEAFF. For the CDR3, the DNA is TGTGCCAGTAGCTGGGACAGCTTGAACACTGAAGCTTTCTTT. The genes are TRBV19 and TRBJ1-1; TRBD1 agrees at 7 bases. The junction had 4 bases not matched to a gene; V was cut back by 6 bases and J by 0 bases. Germline V gives CDR1 LNHDA, CDR2 SQIVND (reference sequence). This CDR3 is 14 amino acids long.

The CDR3, as DNA: TGTGCCAGCAACAAAGACAGGGAAACTGAAGCTTTCTTT. Protein product: CASNKDRETEAFF. This chain uses TRBV2 with TRBJ1-1; 7 bases fit TRBD1. The V segment lost 7 bases and the J segment 5 bases; nucleotides outside the gene matches: 7. Germline-derived CDR1 and CDR2 are SNHLY and FYNNEI. The CDR3 totals 13 residues.

The gene calls are TRBV28 and TRBJ1-2; D possibly corresponds to TRBD1 (6 bases). The CDR3 consists of 12 residues. Trimming pared 5 bases from V and 8 bases from J, leaving 12 bases between. Per the germline V gene, CDR1 is MDHEN and CDR2 is SYDVKM. The CDR3 DNA sequence: TGTGCCAGCAGTGGGGGACATGGGGGCTACACCTTC. Translated: CASSGGHGGYTF.

The V call is TRBV6-2 or TRBV6-3, the J call TRBJ1-5; D is possibly TRBD1 (5 bases). Germline V gene sequence: CDR1 MNHEY, CDR2 SVGEGT. This CDR3 comprises 15 residues. Trimming took 6 bases from V and 3 from J, leaving 15 bases between them. The CDR3: CASSYGRGYNQPQHF. CDR3 bases: TGTGCCAGCAGCTATGGACGGGGGTACAATCAGCCCCAGCATTTT.

This chain uses TRBV5-3 with TRBJ2-1; 11 positions match TRBD2. TRBV5-3 is an ORF for which the function is uncertain. J lost 9 bases, V lost 10 bases, and 12 bases had no gene match. This CDR3 spans 14 amino acids. CDR3 residues: CAGYRGSGGAEQFF. The CDR3 nucleotides read TGTGCCGGCTACCGGGGTAGCGGGGGGGCTGAGCAGTTCTTC.

The chain is built from TRBV6-5 and TRBJ2-7, with 9 bases identical to TRBD1. V lost 4 bases and J lost 1; bases outside the gene matches: 5. Germline V gene data show CDR1 as MNHEY and CDR2 as SVGAGI. CDR3 length equals 15 residues. DNA for the CDR3: TGTGCCAGCAGTTTCGACAGGGGGATATCCTACGAGCAGTACGTC. This sequence encodes CASSFDRGISYEQYV.

In this sample, this clone turned up once. The CDR3 loop reads CASSQDWTGSRQFF. CDR3 nucleotide sequence: TGTGCCAGCAGCCAAGACTGGACAGGTTCGCGACAGTTCTTC. V is TRBV3-1 (or the pseudogene TRBV3-2) and J is TRBJ2-1, with 7 bases fitting TRBD1. The germline CDR1 and CDR2 sequences are LGHDT and YNNKEL (reference sequence). The V segment lost 0 bases and the J segment 13 bases; nucleotides outside the gene matches: 9. The CDR3 is made up of 14 amino acids.

In nucleotides, the CDR3 is TGTGCCAGCAGTGGACGGGGTCGGGAAAAACTGTTTTTT. It encodes CASSGRGREKLFF. This chain links TRBV2 with TRBJ1-4, with unresolved D. The germline gives CDR1 SNHLY, CDR2 FYNNEI. V lost 4 bases and J lost 8, with 11 bases in between. The CDR3 is 13 residues long.

This clone was picked up one time. This chain links TRBV10-3 with TRBJ1-5, with a tentative D call TRBD1 (5 bases). The CDR3 spans 16 residues. The germline CDR1 and CDR2 sequences are ENHRY and SYGVKD. The V end was cut by 7 bases, the J end by 1 base, with 17 bases between. The CDR3 bases are TGTGCCATCACCGAAGGCAGGGTTCCGAGCAATCAGCCCCAGCATTTT. It encodes CAITEGRVPSNQPQHF.

The V and J genes are TRBV5-1 and TRBJ1-6, with unresolved D. In germline, CDR1 is SGHRS, CDR2 YFSETQ. The CDR3 loop spans 15 amino acids. V shed 0 bases and J shed 9 bases, with 13 bases lying between them. The CDR3 DNA sequence: TGCGCCAGCAGCTTGGACGGGTTGGTGAGTTCACCCCTCCACTTT. This translates into CASSLDGLVSSPLHF. Supplemented by reference TRBV5-1 and TRBJ1-6, the full variable domain reads KAGVTQTPRYLIKTRGQQVTLSCSPISGHRSVSWYQQTPGQGLQFLFEYFSETQRNKGNFPGRFSGRQFSNSRSEMNVSTLELGDSALYLCASSLDGLVSSPLHFGNGTRLTVT.

V and J are TRBV29-1 and TRBJ1-2; D not certain. Trimming removed 0 bases from V and 8 bases from J, with 19 bases in between. Per the germline V gene, CDR1 is SQVTM and CDR2 is ANQGSEA. The CDR3 length is 15 residues. CDR3 nucleotide sequence: TGCAGCGTTGAAGATCCGGCGGCGCGGTCGGGAGGCTACACCTTC. It yields the protein CSVEDPAARSGGYTF.

This clone was counted between two and nine times. The chain couples TRBV6-6 to TRBJ1-1; D unclear. Germline values: CDR1 MNHNY, CDR2 SVGAGI (reference sequence). The CDR3 loop spans 13 amino acids. V gave up 2 bases and J gave up 11 bases, with 15 bases separating them. Here the CDR3 reads CASSYRPNSGAFF. In nucleotides, the CDR3 is TGTGCCAGCAGTTACCGCCCCAACTCGGGGGCTTTCTTT.

This clone was detected once. V usage is TRBV7-8 and J usage is TRBJ2-7; 8 nucleotides line up with TRBD2. This CDR3 has 15 residues. Germline CDR1 SGHVS, CDR2 FQNEAQ. The V and J ends lost 2 bases and 2 bases, in that order; junction bases with no gene match: 5. Here the CDR3 DNA reads TGTGCCAGCAGCTTAAGAGAACTAGCGGCCTACGAGCAGTACTTC. Its translation is CASSLRELAAYEQYF. The full variable domain, its missing parts supplied by reference TRBV7-8 and TRBJ2-7, is GAGVSQSPRYKVAKRGQDVALRCDPISGHVSLFWYQQALGQGPEFLTYFQNEAQLDKSGLPSDRFFAERPEGSVSTLKIQRTQQEDSAVYLCASSLRELAAYEQYFGPGTRLTVT.

The chain joins TRBV12-5 to TRBJ1-2; D is perhaps TRBD1 (6 bases). Looked up from germline, CDR1 is LGHNT and CDR2 is FRNRAP. CDR3 size: 13 residues. V lost 2 bases and J lost 7, with 11 bases in between. In DNA form, the CDR3 reads TGTGCTAGTGGTTTGCGGGGGGCGTCTGGCTACACCTTC. This translates into CASGLRGASGYTF.